The clone carrying this T cell receptor (beta chain) was observed a few times. This entry is derived from a study of blood T cell repertoires in COVID-19. About the research overall: The United States, Italy and Spain supplied acute and convalescent COVID-19 samples.

Unmatched junction bases numbered 4, after V lost 1 base and J lost 2 bases. Germline CDR1 MDHEN, CDR2 SYDVKM. The CDR3 is 15 amino acids. Assay used: immunoSEQ multiplex PCR; TCRdb lists only in-frame clones, some missing. This table has around 450,000 clones, 70% to 90% appearing once. The sequence came from a woman under 30 with acute COVID-19. The chain links TRBV28 to TRBJ1-1; 7 bases fit TRBD1. Material: PBMCs or T cells enriched from blood (not recorded which). The CDR3 DNA sequence: TGTGCCAGCAGTTTATCAAACAGGGGCAACACTGAAGCTTTCTTT. Protein: CASSLSNRGNTEAFF.